The 8 T cell receptor beta chains listed next were all sequenced from one sample in a study of T-cell memory formation after mild COVID-19. One entry per CDR3 protein, called by TCRdb with MiXCR from the 5' RACE reads. The sample records a few hundred thousand distinct CDR3 sequences, 20% to 25% being singletons. The sample taken for sequencing was PBMCs or a T cell subset sorted from them (not recorded which). The receptors shown here come from an adult woman who had mild COVID-19 (a few samples of this study predate the infection). Cell type and time point are not known.

J is TRBJ2-5 and V is TRBV5-1; TRBD1 matches 8 bases. The CDR3 covers 15 residues. J lost 1 base, V lost 7 bases, and 9 bases had no gene match. Germline CDR1 and CDR2: SGHRS and YFSETQ. This chain's CDR3 is CASCQQGGPQETQYF. The CDR3, as DNA: TGCGCCAGCTGTCAACAGGGGGGCCCCCAAGAGACCCAGTACTTC. The full variable domain, completed using reference TRBV5-1 and TRBJ2-5, is KAGVTQTPRYLIKTRGQQVTLSCSPISGHRSVSWYQQTPGQGLQFLFEYFSETQRNKGNFPGRFSGRQFSNSRSEMNVSTLELGDSALYLCASCQQGGPQETQYFGPGTRLLVL.

This rearrangement joins TRBV6-2 or TRBV6-3 to TRBJ2-2; D possibly matches TRBD1 or TRBD2 (5 bases each). Germline values: CDR1 MNHEY, CDR2 SVGEGT. The length of the CDR3 is 16 residues. Trimming shortened V by 6 bases and J by 2 bases, and 16 bases separated the two germline ends. As DNA, the CDR3 is TGTGCCAGCAGGCCGGGGCTAAGGGTCAACACCGGGGAGCTGTTTTTT. Protein: CASRPGLRVNTGELFF.

The chain combines TRBV7-2 with TRBJ2-5; 10 bases agree with TRBD1. V gave up 2 bases and J gave up 0 bases; unmatched junction bases: 6. The CDR3 sequence is 17 residues long. Germline lookup yields CDR1 SGHTA and CDR2 FQGNSA. CDR3 sequence reads: CASSLRTGGMYQETQYF. Here the CDR3 DNA reads TGTGCCAGCAGCTTACGGACAGGGGGAATGTACCAAGAGACCCAGTACTTC.

The chain carries TRBV2 and TRBJ2-1, with D possibly being TRBD2 (5 bases). Trimming left V 5 bases short and J 1 base short, with 27 bases between. Germline CDR1 reads SNHLY; CDR2 reads FYNNEI. The CDR3 runs to 20 residues. CDR3 protein: CASSFLGEGIGGVSYNEQFF. The CDR3 nucleotides read TGTGCCAGCAGTTTTTTAGGTGAGGGAATCGGAGGAGTTTCCTACAATGAGCAGTTCTTC.

V is TRBV12-3 or TRBV12-4 and J is TRBJ1-2; D ambiguous. The CDR3 loop spans 13 amino acids. Trimming took off 5 bases at V and 2 bases at J, with 9 bases between the two ends. CDR3 bases: TGTGCCAGCAGTGGTCTGGGGAACTATGGCTACACCTTC. Its protein product is CASSGLGNYGYTF.

The chain employs TRBV6-5 and TRBJ2-7; D might be TRBD2 (6 bases). V lost 5 bases, J lost 3 bases, and 14 bases lay in between. Germline V gives CDR1 MNHEY, CDR2 SVGAGI. The length of the CDR3 is 14 residues. The CDR3 coding sequence is TGTGCCAGCAGTCCCCCGGGACTCCTCTACGAGCAGTACTTC. Amino acid sequence: CASSPPGLLYEQYF.

Only a few counts were recorded for this clonotype. The chain recombines TRBV12-5 with TRBJ2-2; TRBD1 is a possible D gene (6 bases). Looked up from germline, CDR1 is LGHNT and CDR2 is FRNRAP. V lost 0 bases to trimming and J lost 8 bases, with 13 bases between them. This CDR3 region has 15 residues. The CDR3 bases are TGTGCTAGTGGTTTGGTGCTCAGGGGCATTGGGGAGCTGTTTTTT. Translating it yields CASGLVLRGIGELFF.

This chain uses TRBV3-1 with TRBJ2-7, with 8 bases matching TRBD1. This CDR3 contains 14 residues. The V segment lost 5 bases and the J segment 5 bases; nucleotides outside the gene matches: 8. The germline CDR1 and CDR2 sequences are LGHDT and YNNKEL (reference sequence). CDR3 nucleotide sequence: TGTGCCAGCAGCGTCGGACAGGGTACCAACGAGCAGTACTTC. As protein: CASSVGQGTNEQYF.